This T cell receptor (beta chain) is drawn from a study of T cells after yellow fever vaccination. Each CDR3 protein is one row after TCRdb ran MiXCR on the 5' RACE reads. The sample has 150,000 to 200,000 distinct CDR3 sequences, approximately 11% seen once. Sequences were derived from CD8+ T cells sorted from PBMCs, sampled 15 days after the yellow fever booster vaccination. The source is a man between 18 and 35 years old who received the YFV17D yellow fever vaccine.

CDR3 nucleotide sequence: TGTGCCAGCAGCTTAGGGGCCGCGCCACGGGAGACCCAGTACTTC. Translated, it gives CASSLGAAPRETQYF. The gene calls are TRBV7-9 and TRBJ2-5; D is ambiguous. Germline loops: CDR1 SEHNR, CDR2 FQNEAQ (reference sequence). V lost 1 base, J lost 5 bases, and 14 bases lay in between. The CDR3 totals 15 residues. The complete variable domain, with remaining parts taken from reference TRBV7-9 and TRBJ2-5, reads DTGVSQNPRHKITKRGQNVTFRCDPISEHNRLYWYRQTLGQGPEFLTYFQNEAQLEKSRLLSDRFSAERPKGSFSTLEIQRTEQGDSAMYLCASSLGAAPRETQYFGPGTRLLVL.